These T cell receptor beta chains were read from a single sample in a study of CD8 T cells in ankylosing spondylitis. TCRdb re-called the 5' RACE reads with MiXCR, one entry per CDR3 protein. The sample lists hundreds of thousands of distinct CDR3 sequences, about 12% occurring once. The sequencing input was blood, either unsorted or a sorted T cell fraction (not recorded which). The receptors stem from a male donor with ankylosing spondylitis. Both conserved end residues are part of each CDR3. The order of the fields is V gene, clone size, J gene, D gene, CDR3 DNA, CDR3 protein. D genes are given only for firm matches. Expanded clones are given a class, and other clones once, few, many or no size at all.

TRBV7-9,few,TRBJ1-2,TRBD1,TGTGCCAGCAGCTTAGGGGTGGACAGGGATAATGGCTACACCTTC,CASSLGVDRDNGYTF
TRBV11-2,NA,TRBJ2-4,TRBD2,TGTGCCAGCAGCACCGGGGGGGGAGCCAAAAACATTCAGTACTTC,CASSTGGGAKNIQYF
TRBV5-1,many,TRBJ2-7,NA,TGCGCCAGCAGCTTGGAGGGGGGCCTTTATCACGAGCAGTACTTC,CASSLEGGLYHEQYF
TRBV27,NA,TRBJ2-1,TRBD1,TGTGCCAGCAGTTTATTAGAGACAGGGGGCGTAGATGAGCAGTTCTTC,CASSLLETGGVDEQFF
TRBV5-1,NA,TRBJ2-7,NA,TGCGCCAGCAGCCCCCTAACAGGGAGCTCCTACGAGCAGTACTTC,CASSPLTGSSYEQYF
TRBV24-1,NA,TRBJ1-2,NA,TGTGCCACCAGTCCGGAATCAGGGGCCTCCTATGGCTACACCTTC,CATSPESGASYGYTF
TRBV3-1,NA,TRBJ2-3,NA,TGTGCCAGCAGCCAGTTAGCAGATACGCAGTATTTT,CASSQLADTQYF
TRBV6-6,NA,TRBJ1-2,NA,TGTGCCAGCACCCTAACACCCGAGTATGGCTACACCTTC,CASTLTPEYGYTF
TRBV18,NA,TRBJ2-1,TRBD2,TGTGCCAGCTCACCTTTACGGGAGGGTGATGAGCAGTTCTTC,CASSPLREGDEQFF
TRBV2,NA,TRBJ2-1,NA,TGTGCCAGCAGTGGGGGGGCCTACTACAATGAGCAGTTCTTC,CASSGGAYYNEQFF
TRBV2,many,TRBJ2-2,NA,TGTGCCAGCAAAGAACTAGACACCGGGGAGCTGTTTTTT,CASKELDTGELFF
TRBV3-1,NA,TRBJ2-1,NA,TGTGCCAGCAGCCAAGTTGGCACCCGGAGGTTCTTC,CASSQVGTRRFF
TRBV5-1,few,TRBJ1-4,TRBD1,TGCGCCAGCAGCCCCGGCCCGGGACAGGGGAATGAAAAACTGTTTTTT,CASSPGPGQGNEKLFF